The source of this T cell receptor beta chain is a study of early T cells in non-severe SARS-CoV-2 infection. This clonotype was recorded at least ten times. Attachment of unique molecular identifiers to individual cDNA molecules was performed. Via MiXCR, TCRdb re-called the 5' RACE reads, giving one row per CDR3 protein. The sample contains tens of thousands of distinct CDR3 sequences, 12% of which appear only once. CDR3 length: 17 amino acids. The germline V gene has CDR1 SEHNR and CDR2 FQNEAQ (reference sequence). With 5 bases clipped from V and 7 bases from J, the junction kept 10 bases outside the gene matches.

The rearrangement uses TRBV7-9 and TRBJ2-1; TRBD2 aligns across 14 bases. The sequence derives from an adult who was a healthcare worker with PCR-confirmed SARS-CoV-2 infection or an uninfected control (not recorded which). Sequences were derived from whole blood, sampled at baseline. In nucleotides, the CDR3 is TGTGCCAGCAGCCCACCGGGACTAGCGGGAGTCAGGAATGAGCAGTTCTTC. Translation: CASSPPGLAGVRNEQFF.